The 10 T cell receptor beta chains below were found in one sample sequenced in a study of CD8 T cells in Susac syndrome. RNA amounts of about 0.5 to 1 ug underwent reverse transcription with random hexamers. TCRdb independently ran MiXCR on the immunoSEQ multiplex PCR reads; one entry per CDR3 protein. The table shows a few hundred thousand distinct CDR3 sequences, with around 83% occurring only once. The sample taken for sequencing was CD8+ T cells from PBMCs. All receptors come from a human donor with multiple sclerosis.

The CDR3 DNA reads TGTGCCAGCAGTTTCCTACCAGGGAATACCATGAACACTGAAGCTTTCTTT. Translated: CASSFLPGNTMNTEAFF. The chain combines TRBV27 with TRBJ1-1; tentatively, D is TRBD1 (5 bases). Trimming cost V 3 bases and J 0 bases, with 17 bases left between them. CDR3 size: 17 residues. The V gene's germline CDR1 is MNHEY and CDR2 SMNVEV (reference sequence).

The V and J genes are TRBV6-4 and TRBJ2-3; TRBD2 matches 8 bases. The CDR3 is 15 residues long. The germline V gene has CDR1 MRHNA and CDR2 SNTAGT. J gave up 4 bases and V 3 bases, and 6 bases lay outside the gene matches. CDR3 in DNA: TGTGCCAGCAGTGATTTAGCGGGAACGGCAGATACGCAGTATTTT. The encoded protein is CASSDLAGTADTQYF.

In this sample, this clonotype turned up a few times. The chain links TRBV19 to TRBJ2-7; D remains ambiguous. CDR1 is LNHDA, CDR2 SQIVND, per germline (reference sequence). Trimming removed 5 bases from V and 2 bases from J, with 10 bases in between. This CDR3 is 13 amino acids long. CDR3 nucleotide sequence: TGTGCCAGTAGTGCCGGTGCCACCTACGAGCAGTACTTC. This translates into CASSAGATYEQYF.

The chain has TRBV5-1 and TRBJ1-1; the D is unclear. This CDR3 spans 18 amino acids. Trimming pared 3 bases from V and 0 bases from J, leaving 21 bases between. Germline V gene sequence: CDR1 SGHRS, CDR2 YFSETQ. CDR3 DNA: TGCGCCAGCAGCTGGTCCGACACAACTTTAGAGTTGAACACTGAAGCTTTCTTT. It yields the protein CASSWSDTTLELNTEAFF.

This rearrangement joins TRBV27 to TRBJ2-7; D call uncertain. The CDR3 is 15 residues long. Germline CDR1 reads MNHEY; CDR2 reads SMNVEV (reference sequence). V was cut by 0 bases and J by 5 bases, with 14 bases left in between. In nucleotides, the CDR3 is TGTGCCAGCAGTTTATCCCTGTCTAAGGGCCACGAGCAGTACTTC. It encodes CASSLSLSKGHEQYF.

The chain has TRBV7-9 and TRBJ2-7; no clear D gene. V was shortened by 0 bases and J by 5 bases, with 8 bases between the two germline ends. There are 13 residues in the CDR3. CDR1 is SEHNR, CDR2 FQNEAQ, per germline (reference sequence). CDR3 in DNA: TGTGCCAGCAGCTTAGCAGGGCGAGACGAGCAGTACTTC. Its protein product is CASSLAGRDEQYF.

J is TRBJ2-2 and V is TRBV30; 8 positions agree with TRBD2. The germline CDR1 and CDR2 sequences are GTSNPN and SVGIG (reference sequence). V shed 1 base, J shed 6 bases, and the junction held 4 bases outside the gene matches. CDR3 size: 14 residues. CDR3 protein: CAWSAGGVAGELFF. The CDR3 bases are TGTGCCTGGAGTGCGGGAGGGGTCGCCGGGGAGCTGTTTTTT.

The chain combines TRBV6-5 with TRBJ2-7; 11 bases are shared with TRBD2. Germline V gives CDR1 MNHEY, CDR2 SVGAGI. Losses at the gene ends were 8 bases for V and 0 bases for J; bases not matched to a gene: 9. The CDR3 length is 16 residues. CDR3 DNA sequence: TGTGCCAGCCGGTACCTAGCGGGAGGCCGCTCCTACGAGCAGTACTTC. It yields the protein CASRYLAGGRSYEQYF.

This clonotype was counted only a few times. The J gene is TRBJ2-5, the V gene TRBV6-1; TRBD2 is a possible D gene (5 bases). This CDR3 spans 13 amino acids. Trimming took off 6 bases at V and 3 bases at J, with 11 bases between the two ends. Germline-derived CDR1 and CDR2 are MNHNS and SASEGT. The CDR3 nucleotides are TGTGCCAGCAGGCGGGCAGGCGAAGAGACCCAGTACTTC. Its protein product is CASRRAGEETQYF.

Only one count was recorded for this clonotype. The genes are TRBV20-1 and TRBJ1-2, with a possible D match to TRBD1 (5 bases). CDR1 and CDR2 from the germline V gene are DFQATT and SNEGSKA (reference sequence). The CDR3 is 19 amino acids. Deletions cut 3 bases from V and 0 bases from J, with 26 bases between. CDR3 protein: CSASMGTGPRSGANYGYTF. DNA for the CDR3: TGCAGTGCTAGTATGGGGACGGGCCCCAGGTCTGGGGCTAACTATGGCTACACCTTC.